This TCR beta chain was obtained from a study of T cells in Graves' hyperthyroidism and ophthalmopathy. Overall study results and limits: Patients with ophthalmopathy were separated from those with stable hyperthyroidism by a 13 V-J model.

Amplified regions were TCR beta CDR3 sequences from RNA transcripts. First-round RT-PCR targeting the TCR CDR3 was performed with the HTBI primer set. TCRdb recomputed calls from the multiplex PCR reads with MiXCR, one row per CDR3 protein. The sample yields some 350,000 distinct CDR3 sequences, 13% to 15% seen once. As to this clonotype: Its antigen is unidentified.

Germline CDR1 reads DFQATT; CDR2 reads SNEGSKA (reference sequence). The CDR3 contains 16 residues. V dropped 3 bases and J dropped 1 base, with 18 bases sitting between them. The chain joins TRBV20-1 to TRBJ1-1; D is uncertain. The TCR sequence derives from a woman aged 60-75 years with Graves' ophthalmopathy. Sequencing was performed on blood. This chain's CDR3 is CSASFFGSNRNTEAFF. CDR3 DNA: TGCAGTGCTAGTTTTTTCGGTTCCAATCGGAACACTGAAGCTTTCTTT.